The 4 T cell receptor beta chains reported below all come from one sample, sequenced in a study of cytomegalovirus exposure and HLA in healthy donors. This PCR relied on a set of 60 Vbeta primers and 13 Jbeta primers. The data were produced by immunoSEQ multiplex PCR, yet TCRdb's version contains in-frame clones alone and is incomplete. Of 150,000 to 200,000 clones listed, under 9.5% were seen once; the top ten hold 1% to 1.5%. Sequenced: PBMCs. Source of these receptors: a woman between 25 and 40 years old in good health and CMV-seropositive.

This clone has only a few counts. The rearrangement uses TRBV5-1 and TRBJ2-5, with 9 bases identical to TRBD2. After removal of 3 bases from V and 5 bases from J, the junction contained 14 bases not matched to a gene. Germline assignment: CDR1 SGHRS and CDR2 YFSETQ. The CDR3 totals 17 residues. The CDR3 protein is CASSWSLEREVAETQYF. The CDR3 DNA sequence: TGCGCCAGCAGCTGGTCCCTTGAGCGGGAGGTGGCGGAGACCCAGTACTTC.

This clone was observed a handful of times. This chain uses TRBV5-1 with TRBJ2-5; D not resolved. The CDR3 has 16 amino acids. V was clipped by 1 base and J by 2 bases, with 15 bases between them. In germline, CDR1 is SGHRS, CDR2 YFSETQ. DNA for the CDR3: TGCGCCAGCAGCTTGAATCACCCCGAGGAACAAGAGACCCAGTACTTC. Translation gives CASSLNHPEEQETQYF.

This clone was seen once. Here the CDR3 reads CASSERSGGGNEQFF. DNA of the CDR3: TGTGCCAGCAGTGAACGATCGGGAGGGGGCAATGAGCAGTTCTTC. This sequence joins TRBV6-1 and TRBJ2-1; 8 nucleotides line up with TRBD2. V lost 2 bases to trimming and J lost 6 bases; unmatched junction nucleotides: 6. The germline gives CDR1 MNHNS, CDR2 SASEGT. This CDR3 contains 15 residues.

The V gene is TRBV4-1, the J gene TRBJ2-1; TRBD2 agrees at 9 bases. Germline V gene data show CDR1 as MGHRA and CDR2 as YSYEKL. This CDR3 spans 17 amino acids. With 2 bases clipped from V and 7 bases from J, the junction kept 12 bases outside the gene matches. CDR3 nucleotide sequence: TGCGCCAGCAGCCAAATCCCTCTTAGCGGGAGTAAGAATGAGCAGTTCTTC. This codes for CASSQIPLSGSKNEQFF.